The next 11 T cell receptor beta chains were all read from a single sample in a study of blood T cell repertoires in COVID-19 (dated by TCRdb to about 2020). The library was produced with the immunoSEQ multiplex PCR assay. The source is immuneACCESS, and TCRdb retained only in-frame sequences with V and J called. Part of the clones is not carried over; for the studies checked, unresolved V genes explain less than half of this, and the remainder is unexplained. Within this sample are around 300,000 clones, with just under 85% of them counted one time only. The ten largest clones take up over 3.5% of the sample. The specimen was peripheral blood. The receptors come from a woman aged 45 to 65 with active or convalescent COVID-19.

This clone was seen once. The chain combines TRBV10-3 with TRBJ2-2; 7 bases line up with TRBD1. The trim removed 2 bases at V and 1 base at J, leaving 4 bases unmatched. CDR3 length equals 16 residues. From germline, CDR1 is ENHRY and CDR2 SYGVKD. As DNA, the CDR3 is TGTGCCATCAGTGAGGCGACAGGGAAGAACACCGGGGAGCTGTTTTTT. Protein: CAISEATGKNTGELFF.

This chain connects TRBV4-1 to TRBJ1-2; no clear D gene. In germline, CDR1 is MGHRA, CDR2 YSYEKL. V was pared by 1 base and J by 5 bases, with 14 bases between. The CDR3 contains 15 residues. The CDR3 here is CASSQATRGRYGYTF. The CDR3, as DNA: TGCGCCAGCAGCCAAGCGACCAGAGGAAGGTATGGCTACACCTTC.

The chain uses TRBV21-1 and TRBJ1-1; the DNA was not compared with TRBD1, the D call given in the table. TRBV21-1 is described as a pseudogene. CDR3 size: 13 residues. The CDR3 region is CASRTGDSTEAFF. CDR3 sequence (DNA): TGTGCCAGCAGAACAGGGGACAGCACTGAAGCTTTCTTT.

This clone was counted a single time. The chain is built from TRBV30 and TRBJ2-7, with TRBD2 as a possible D gene (6 bases). The CDR3 runs to 13 residues. The V gene's germline CDR1 is GTSNPN and CDR2 SVGIG (reference sequence). V was trimmed by 6 bases and J by 2 bases, leaving 14 bases between them. DNA for the CDR3: TGTGCCTGCGCCCGGGACTCCCCCTACGAGCAGTACTTC. This codes for CACARDSPYEQYF.

This chain links TRBV11-2 with TRBJ1-5; no firm D call. The CDR3 has 15 amino acids. Germline V CDR1 and CDR2: SGHAT, FQNNGV. Trimming pared 0 bases from V and 4 bases from J, leaving 10 bases between. The CDR3 here is CASSLDGAQNQPQHF. The CDR3 DNA sequence: TGTGCCAGCAGCTTAGACGGAGCCCAAAATCAGCCCCAGCATTTT.

The J gene is TRBJ1-1, the V gene TRBV2; D is possibly TRBD1 (6 bases). V was shortened by 6 bases and J by 0 bases, with 11 bases between the two germline ends. CDR1 SNHLY and CDR2 FYNNEI come from the germline V gene. The CDR3 runs 14 residues. The CDR3 nucleotides read TGTGCCAGCAGGGAGGACAGTTTGAACACTGAAGCTTTCTTT. This translates into CASREDSLNTEAFF.

This chain joins TRBV3-1 (or the pseudogene TRBV3-2) and TRBJ1-1; possibly TRBD1 for D (5 bases). The CDR3 totals 14 residues. V was trimmed by 6 bases and J by 3 bases, leaving 14 bases between them. CDR1 and CDR2 (germline): LGHDT, YNNKEL (reference sequence). CDR3 sequence (DNA): TGTGCCAGCAGTAACAGGAGAGATTACACTGAAGCTTTCTTT. Its translation is CASSNRRDYTEAFF.

The chain links TRBV7-8 to TRBJ1-2; 7 nucleotides match TRBD1. The germline gives CDR1 SGHVS, CDR2 FQNEAQ. After removal of 2 bases from V and 5 bases from J, the junction contained 14 bases not matched to a gene. This CDR3 has 17 amino acids. CDR3 sequence reads: CASSLNSRGRSYYGYTF. The CDR3 DNA reads as TGTGCCAGCAGCTTAAACTCAAGGGGGCGATCGTATTATGGCTACACCTTC.

The genes are TRBV10-3 and TRBJ2-5, with TRBD2 as a possible D gene (6 bases). In germline, CDR1 is ENHRY, CDR2 SYGVKD. This CDR3 comprises 14 residues. V was pared by 0 bases and J by 5 bases, with 10 bases between. The CDR3 is CAISESGGSETQYF. CDR3 sequence (DNA): TGTGCCATCAGTGAGTCGGGGGGTTCGGAGACCCAGTACTTC.

This clone has a handful of counts. The V gene is TRBV29-1, the J gene TRBJ2-2; possibly TRBD2 for D (5 bases). CDR1 and CDR2 (germline): SQVTM, ANQGSEA. CDR3 length: 15 amino acids. Trimming shortened V by 6 bases and J by 0 bases, and 14 bases separated the two germline ends. CDR3 in amino acids: CSVNIWGANTGELFF. The CDR3 nucleotides read TGCAGCGTCAACATATGGGGAGCGAACACCGGGGAGCTGTTTTTT.

The rearrangement uses TRBV7-3 and TRBJ2-5; 8 nucleotides match TRBD1. In germline, CDR1 is SGHTA, CDR2 FQGTGA. Trimming removed 5 bases from V and 6 bases from J; junction bases left unmatched: 11. CDR3 length: 15 amino acids. CDR3 nucleotide sequence: TGTGCCAGCAGCCTAGACAGGGGTCCAGGAAAGACCCAGTACTTC. It codes for CASSLDRGPGKTQYF.